The rows below give T cell receptor beta chains drawn from one sample of a study of OX40 agonist ivuxolimab in advanced cancers. Some clones are missing from TCRdb's copy, which holds only in-frame ones; the method was immunoSEQ multiplex PCR. The table shows some 79,000 clones, with around 90% occurring only once. The specimen comprised CD4+ or CD8+ T cells sorted from blood, sampled in a trial of the OX40 agonist ivuxolimab. Source of these receptors: an adult with an advanced solid tumor such as melanoma, head and neck, liver or kidney cancer. CDR3s include the opening cysteine and the closing phenylalanine or tryptophan. A D gene is named only where the DNA matches it firmly. Clone size is shown for a subset of rows, as once, few, many or a class of expanded clone.

j_call,clone_size,d_call,v_call,cdr3_aa,cdr3_nt
TRBJ2-1,-,-,TRBV27,CASSYDRGGDNEQFF,TGTGCCAGCAGTTACGACAGGGGAGGGGACAATGAGCAGTTCTTC
TRBJ2-1,-,-,TRBV18,CASSPGGSAYNEQFF,TGTGCCAGCTCACCAGGCGGGTCCGCCTACAATGAGCAGTTCTTC
TRBJ1-1,once,TRBD1,TRBV6-1,CASMRDRTSWAFF,TGTGCCAGCATGCGGGACAGAACGTCGTGGGCTTTCTTT
TRBJ1-2,-,-,TRBV7-6,CASSLVAGQGRGYTF,TGTGCCAGCAGCTTAGTAGCTGGGCAGGGCCGCGGCTACACCTTC
TRBJ1-2,once,-,TRBV30,CAWSGGHNYGYTF,TGTGCCTGGAGCGGGGGCCATAACTATGGCTACACCTTC
TRBJ2-2,-,TRBD1,TRBV9,CASSVALSRPGGSGELFF,TGTGCCAGCAGCGTAGCATTAAGTAGGCCAGGGGGATCCGGGGAGCTGTTTTTT
TRBJ1-1,-,-,TRBV6-5,CASSLNRAGGTEAFF,TGTGCCAGCAGTCTAAACAGGGCGGGGGGAACTGAAGCTTTCTTT
TRBJ1-4,-,-,TRBV28,CASSNPRGLRGEKLFF,TGTGCCAGCAGCAACCCTAGGGGACTGAGGGGTGAAAAACTGTTTTTT
TRBJ1-2,-,-,TRBV9,CASRLNRRSCCYGYTF,TGTGCCAGCAGATTGAACAGGAGGAGTTGTTGTTATGGCTACACCTTC
TRBJ1-5,-,-,TRBV10-3,CAISDKGADQPQHF,TGTGCCATCAGTGATAAAGGGGCGGATCAGCCCCAGCATTTT
TRBJ2-4,-,-,TRBV5-4,CASSFGSRALAKNIQYF,TGTGCCAGCAGCTTCGGGTCCCGGGCCCTAGCCAAAAACATTCAGTACTTC
TRBJ2-1,-,TRBD2,TRBV11-1,CASSAMLPGLADGNEQFF,TGTGCCAGCAGCGCCATGCTACCGGGACTAGCGGATGGAAATGAGCAGTTCTTC
TRBJ2-1,once,TRBD1,TRBV5-1,CASSLVPGQGWNEQFF,TGCGCCAGCAGCTTGGTTCCGGGACAGGGTTGGAATGAGCAGTTCTTC
TRBJ1-2,many,-,TRBV30,CAWSDLYGYTF,TGTGCCTGGAGCGATTTGTATGGCTACACCTTC
TRBJ2-1,once,TRBD2,TRBV30,CAWSVQPRLGGTSGRTGYEQFF,TGTGCCTGGAGTGTACAACCCCGCTTAGGGGGGACTAGCGGGAGGACGGGCTATGAGCAGTTCTTC
TRBJ2-2,-,-,TRBV5-1,CASSLRDTTGELFF,TGCGCCAGCAGCTTGAGGGATACGACCGGGGAGCTGTTTTTT
TRBJ2-5,-,-,TRBV15,CATSRDGLETQYF,TGTGCCACCAGCAGAGATGGATTGGAGACCCAGTACTTC
TRBJ2-5,-,-,TRBV19,CASSIGGSETQYF,TGTGCCAGTAGTATCGGAGGGTCAGAGACCCAGTACTTC
TRBJ2-1,-,-,TRBV7-9,CASSLSKGNEQFF,TGTGCCAGCAGCTTAAGCAAGGGCAATGAGCAGTTCTTC
TRBJ2-7,-,TRBD2,TRBV25-1,CASRSGTSTGEQYF,TGTGCCAGCAGATCCGGGACTAGCACGGGCGAGCAGTACTTC
TRBJ2-7,once,-,TRBV6-1,CAISEVESGEQYF,TGTGCCATCAGTGAGGTCGAGAGTGGAGAGCAGTACTTC
TRBJ2-5,-,TRBD1,TRBV2,CASLGTGGETQYF,TGTGCCTCCCTGGGGACAGGGGGAGAGACCCAGTACTTC
TRBJ2-2,-,-,TRBV30,CAWIGHLGFQSGELFF,TGTGCCTGGATAGGACACTTAGGATTTCAGTCCGGGGAGCTGTTTTTT
TRBJ2-1,-,-,TRBV7-8,CASSTQGHEQFF,TGTGCCAGCAGCACACAGGGTCATGAGCAGTTCTTC
TRBJ1-2,-,TRBD1,TRBV6-6,CASSYSGGGGYTF,TGTGCCAGCAGTTACTCAGGGGGCGGTGGCTACACCTTC
TRBJ2-1,-,-,TRBV10-2,CALGQPPGTGHNEQFF,TGCGCCCTCGGACAGCCTCCGGGGACTGGACACAATGAGCAGTTCTTC
TRBJ1-5,-,-,TRBV5-4,CASSLEGSNQPQHF,TGTGCCAGCAGCTTGGAGGGGAGCAATCAGCCCCAGCATTTT
TRBJ2-3,-,TRBD2,TRBV2,CASRTGTSDSTDTQYF,TGTGCCAGCAGAACCGGGACTAGCGATAGCACAGATACGCAGTATTTT
TRBJ1-1,-,TRBD1,TRBV5-4,CASSKGQLGRMNTEAFF,TGTGCCAGCAGCAAGGGACAGTTGGGCCGTATGAACACTGAAGCTTTCTTT
TRBJ2-1,-,-,TRBV28,CASSSTGLGWGNEQFF,TGTGCCAGCAGTTCCACAGGGTTGGGATGGGGCAATGAGCAGTTCTTC
TRBJ2-3,-,-,TRBV5-1,CASSLGFTGGSGDTQYF,TGCGCCAGCAGCTTGGGGTTCACAGGAGGCTCGGGGGATACGCAGTATTTT
TRBJ1-4,-,-,TRBV19,CASSNRQTPTSF,TGTGCCAGTAGTAACCGACAGACACCAACTTCTTTT
TRBJ2-1,-,TRBD2,TRBV5-1,CASSLKGLAGENEQFF,TGCGCCAGCAGCCTTAAAGGACTAGCGGGAGAGAATGAGCAGTTCTTC
TRBJ2-3,-,TRBD2,TRBV19,CASSTRNTSGSRDTQYF,TGTGCCAGTAGTACCCGAAATACTAGCGGGAGTCGAGATACGCAGTATTTT
TRBJ2-7,-,TRBD2,TRBV5-4,CASSGPASGLYEQYF,TGTGCCAGCAGCGGGCCGGCTAGCGGCCTCTACGAGCAGTACTTC
TRBJ2-7,-,-,TRBV11-2,CASSLLRTAGSYEQYF,TGTGCCAGCAGCTTACTCCGGACAGCTGGGTCCTACGAGCAGTACTTC
TRBJ2-7,-,-,TRBV28,CASSGFRPTEAYEQYF,TGTGCCAGCAGTGGATTTCGACCCACCGAGGCCTACGAGCAGTACTTC
TRBJ2-2,-,-,TRBV11-3,CASSLRGGTGELFF,TGTGCCAGCAGCTTGCGGGGCGGGACCGGGGAGCTGTTTTTT
TRBJ1-1,once,-,TRBV6-5,CASSYSKVNTEAFF,TGTGCCAGCAGTTACTCAAAAGTGAACACTGAAGCTTTCTTT
TRBJ2-3,once,TRBD2,TRBV5-1,CASSSGGLAGIWTDTQYF,TGCGCCAGCAGCTCAGGGGGACTAGCGGGAATATGGACAGATACGCAGTATTTT